This T cell receptor beta chain is drawn from a study of shared clonotypes between healthy human individuals. Study details: The donor pool was made up of two women and three men aged 18 to 49. Per donor, three plates held CD4 naive cells, three held CD4 memory, two held CD8 naive and one held CD8 memory. Whole-study results and caveats: Richness estimates generally favored naive over memory subsets. Sequencing depth was a factor that was expected to affect clonotype sharing among donors.

Clones were read by immunoSEQ multiplex PCR, and TCRdb kept only the in-frame ones, dropping some. The data contain roughly 1,000,000 clones, around three quarters of them singletons. Note on this clone: Its antigen remains unknown.

Germline CDR1 reads SGHNT; CDR2 reads YYREEE (reference sequence). The junction had 6 bases not matched to a gene; V was cut back by 3 bases and J by 1 base. The CDR3 extends over 16 amino acids. The sequence derives from a man aged 18 to 29 in good health. Some clones in this sample may be carry-over from other donors' samples. V is TRBV5-4 and J is TRBJ2-3; 9 bases match TRBD1. Sequenced material: memory CD4+ T cells from PBMCs. Subset given: CD45RA-negative fraction. The CDR3 coding sequence is TGTGCCAGCAGCTCCGAGACAGGGGGAGGCACAGATACGCAGTATTTT. Translating it yields CASSSETGGGTDTQYF.